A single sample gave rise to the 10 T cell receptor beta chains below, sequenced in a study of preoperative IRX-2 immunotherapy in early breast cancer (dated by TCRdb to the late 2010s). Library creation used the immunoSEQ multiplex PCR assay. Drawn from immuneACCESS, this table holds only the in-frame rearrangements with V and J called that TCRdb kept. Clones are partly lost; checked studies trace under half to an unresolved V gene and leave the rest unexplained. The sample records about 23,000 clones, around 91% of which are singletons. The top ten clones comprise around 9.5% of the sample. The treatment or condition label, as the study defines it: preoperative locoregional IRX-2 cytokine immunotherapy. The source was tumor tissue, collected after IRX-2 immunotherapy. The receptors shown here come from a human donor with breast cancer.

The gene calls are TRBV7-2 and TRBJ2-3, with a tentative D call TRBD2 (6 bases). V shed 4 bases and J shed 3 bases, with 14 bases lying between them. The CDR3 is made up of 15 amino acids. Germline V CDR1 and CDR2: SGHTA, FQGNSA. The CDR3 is CASSSRLGETDTQYF. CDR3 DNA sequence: TGTGCCAGCAGCTCCCGACTAGGGGAAACAGATACGCAGTATTTT.

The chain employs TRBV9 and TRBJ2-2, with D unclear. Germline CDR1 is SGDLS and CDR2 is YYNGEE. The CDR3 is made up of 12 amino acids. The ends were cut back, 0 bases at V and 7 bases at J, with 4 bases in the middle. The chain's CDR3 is CASSVGVGELFF. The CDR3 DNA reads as TGTGCCAGCAGCGTAGGGGTCGGGGAGCTGTTTTTT.

The CDR3 nucleotides are TGTGCCAGCAGCCCTCGGTTGGGGGGATGGGATGAAAAACTGTTTTTT. Protein: CASSPRLGGWDEKLFF. V is TRBV7-6 and J is TRBJ1-4, with D possibly being TRBD1 (5 bases). V lost 5 bases to trimming and J lost 6 bases, with 19 bases between them. CDR3 size: 16 residues. Germline V gene lookup returns CDR1 SGHVS and CDR2 FNYEAQ.

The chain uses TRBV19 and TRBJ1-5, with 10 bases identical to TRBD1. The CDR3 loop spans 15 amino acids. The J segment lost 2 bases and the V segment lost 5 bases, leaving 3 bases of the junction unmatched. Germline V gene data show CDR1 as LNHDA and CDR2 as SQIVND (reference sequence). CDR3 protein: CASSGTGEGNQPQHF. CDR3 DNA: TGTGCCAGTAGTGGGACAGGGGAGGGCAATCAGCCCCAGCATTTT.

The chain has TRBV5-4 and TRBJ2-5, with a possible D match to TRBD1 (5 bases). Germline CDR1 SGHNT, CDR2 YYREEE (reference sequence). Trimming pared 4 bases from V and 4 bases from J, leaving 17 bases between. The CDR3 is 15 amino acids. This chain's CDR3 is CASSTETDRRETQYF. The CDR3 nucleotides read TGTGCCAGCAGCACCGAAACAGACAGAAGAGAGACCCAGTACTTC.

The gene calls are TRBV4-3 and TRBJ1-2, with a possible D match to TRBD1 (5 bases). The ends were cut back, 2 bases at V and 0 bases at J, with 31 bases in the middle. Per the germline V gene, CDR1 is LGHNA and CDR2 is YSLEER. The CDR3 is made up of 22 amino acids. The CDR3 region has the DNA TGCGCCAGCAGCCAAAAAGACCGGGACGGGCCTCGCCGCAGAACCTCTAACTATGGCTACACCTTC. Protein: CASSQKDRDGPRRRTSNYGYTF.

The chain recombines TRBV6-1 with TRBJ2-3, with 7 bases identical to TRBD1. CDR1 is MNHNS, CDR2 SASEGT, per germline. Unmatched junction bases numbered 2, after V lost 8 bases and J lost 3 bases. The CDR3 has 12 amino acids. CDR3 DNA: TGTGCCAGCTCACAGGGGACAGATACGCAGTATTTT. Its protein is CASSQGTDTQYF.

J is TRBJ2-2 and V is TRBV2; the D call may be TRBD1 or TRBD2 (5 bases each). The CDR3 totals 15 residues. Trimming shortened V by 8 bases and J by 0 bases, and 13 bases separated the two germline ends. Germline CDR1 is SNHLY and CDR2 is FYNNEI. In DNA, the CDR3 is TGTGCCAGCCGTCGGGGCGGAGCGAACACCGGGGAGCTGTTTTTT. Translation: CASRRGGANTGELFF.

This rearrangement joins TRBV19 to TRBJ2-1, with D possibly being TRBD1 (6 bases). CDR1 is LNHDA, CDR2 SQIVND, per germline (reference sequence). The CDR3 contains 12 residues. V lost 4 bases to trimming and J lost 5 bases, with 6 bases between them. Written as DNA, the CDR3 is TGTGCCAGTAGTAGACAGGACAATGAGCAGTTCTTC. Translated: CASSRQDNEQFF.

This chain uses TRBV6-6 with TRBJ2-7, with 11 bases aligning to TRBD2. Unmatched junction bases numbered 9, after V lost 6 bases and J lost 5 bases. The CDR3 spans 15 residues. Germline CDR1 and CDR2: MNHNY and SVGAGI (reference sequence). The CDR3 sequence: CASSPNVLAGDEQYF. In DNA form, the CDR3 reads TGTGCCAGCAGCCCCAACGTACTAGCGGGAGACGAGCAGTACTTC.